The 19 T cell receptor beta chains given below trace back to one sample, sequenced in a study of T cells in Graves' hyperthyroidism and ophthalmopathy. What was amplified from RNA transcripts were TCR beta CDR3 regions. First-round RT-PCR of the TCR CDR3 relied on the HTBI primer set. Via MiXCR, TCRdb re-called the multiplex PCR reads, giving one row per CDR3 protein. The sample contains a few hundred thousand distinct CDR3 sequences, 15% to 20% of which appear only once. The material sequenced was blood. These TCRs come from a woman aged 45-65 years with Graves' hyperthyroidism.

A word on this clonotype: This could be a read error, since a much larger clone is one nucleotide away. Since no conserved phenylalanine or tryptophan closes the CDR3, a read error is the likely cause. The V and J genes are TRBV12-3 or TRBV12-4 and TRBJ2-5; 8 nucleotides agree with TRBD2. V was pared by 3 bases and J by 5 bases, with 5 bases of the junction left unmatched. The CDR3 contains 14 residues. The CDR3 region has the DNA TGTGCCAGCAGTTTCAGCGGGAGTATGGAGACCCAGTACCTC. As protein: CASSFSGSMETQYL.

This sequence joins TRBV20-1 and TRBJ1-1; unclear D gene. CDR1 is DFQATT, CDR2 SNEGSKA, per germline (reference sequence). The CDR3 runs to 14 residues. The germline V and J ends were trimmed by 2 bases and 1 base, with 11 bases remaining between them. CDR3 DNA sequence: TGCAGTGCTAGAAAAGACACCTCGAACACTGAAGCTTTCTTT. Protein product: CSARKDTSNTEAFF.

This clonotype was seen a handful of times. The CDR3 DNA sequence: TGTGCCAGCAGCGTAGCGGGAGACACCGGGGAGCTGTTTTTT. Amino acids: CASSVAGDTGELFF. The V gene is TRBV9, the J gene TRBJ2-2, with D tentatively TRBD2 (6 bases). The CDR3 is 14 residues long. V was shortened by 0 bases and J by 3 bases, with 6 bases between the two germline ends. Germline V gene lookup returns CDR1 SGDLS and CDR2 YYNGEE.

This clonotype turned up a few times. The rearrangement links TRBV7-9 to TRBJ2-1; no clear D. The germline gives CDR1 SEHNR, CDR2 FQNEAQ (reference sequence). The V end was cut by 5 bases, the J end by 9 bases, with 8 bases between. The CDR3 runs 11 residues. The CDR3 bases are TGTGCCAGCAGCCCCGTGATTGAGCAGTTCTTC. Residues: CASSPVIEQFF. Drawing the rest from reference TRBV7-9 and TRBJ2-1, the complete variable domain is DTGVSQNPRHKITKRGQNVTFRCDPISEHNRLYWYRQTLGQGPEFLTYFQNEAQLEKSRLLSDRFSAERPKGSFSTLEIQRTEQGDSAMYLCASSPVIEQFFGPGTRLTVL.

This clonotype was found a few times. The V gene is TRBV20-1, the J gene TRBJ2-1; D possibly matches TRBD1 or TRBD2 (5 bases each). The germline gives CDR1 DFQATT, CDR2 SNEGSKA (reference sequence). The V gene lost 3 bases and the J gene lost 0 bases, with 18 bases spanning the gap. The CDR3 runs to 17 residues. The CDR3 bases are TGCAGTGCTAGGGTTACCGGGGCACAGAGCTCCTACAATGAGCAGTTCTTC. This sequence encodes CSARVTGAQSSYNEQFF.

This clonotype has ten or more counts. The rearrangement links TRBV7-9 to TRBJ2-1; D is uncertain. Germline CDR1 and CDR2: SEHNR and FQNEAQ (reference sequence). The V end was cut by 1 base, the J end by 5 bases, with 6 bases between. The CDR3 extends over 13 amino acids. CDR3 loop: CASSLGHDNEQFF. CDR3 nucleotide sequence: TGTGCCAGCAGCTTAGGCCACGACAATGAGCAGTTCTTC.

This clonotype was seen just once. V is TRBV19 and J is TRBJ2-5; 7 bases map to TRBD1. This CDR3 has 13 amino acids. Losses at the gene ends were 6 bases for V and 4 bases for J; bases not matched to a gene: 5. Germline V gene sequence: CDR1 LNHDA, CDR2 SQIVND (reference sequence). The CDR3 sequence: CASRGQVGETQYF. Here the CDR3 DNA reads TGTGCCAGTAGAGGACAGGTCGGAGAGACCCAGTACTTC.

The chain is built from TRBV6-1 and TRBJ2-1; the D call may be TRBD1 or TRBD2 (6 bases each). Trimming cost V 2 bases and J 5 bases, with 13 bases left between them. The CDR3 loop spans 15 amino acids. CDR1 is MNHNS, CDR2 SASEGT, per germline. The CDR3 sequence: CASSEKGEVHNEQFF. The CDR3 coding sequence is TGTGCCAGCAGTGAAAAGGGGGAGGTACACAATGAGCAGTTCTTC.

This clonotype was observed many times. For the CDR3, the DNA is TGTGCCAGCAGTGTGGACAGGGGGCTGCAAGAGACCCAGTACTTC. Amino acid sequence: CASSVDRGLQETQYF. The rearrangement joins TRBV2 to TRBJ2-5; 11 bases map to TRBD1. The CDR3 has 15 amino acids. V lost 4 bases to trimming and J lost 2 bases; unmatched junction nucleotides: 3. Germline-derived CDR1 and CDR2 are SNHLY and FYNNEI.

The table lists this clonotype with a few counts. The chain joins TRBV10-3 to TRBJ2-7, with a weak D call TRBD1 (5 bases). V lost 4 bases and J 3 bases, leaving 10 bases between the germline ends. CDR3 length: 13 amino acids. The V gene's germline CDR1 is ENHRY and CDR2 SYGVKD. The CDR3 coding sequence is TGTGCCATCAGTGCTGACAGAAACTACGAGCAGTACGTC. It yields the protein CAISADRNYEQYV.

The chain employs TRBV7-9 and TRBJ2-5, with 8 bases fitting TRBD2. This CDR3 is 14 amino acids long. With 0 bases clipped from V and 4 bases from J, the junction kept 1 base outside the gene matches. Germline V lookup: CDR1 SEHNR, CDR2 FQNEAQ (reference sequence). CDR3 sequence (DNA): TGTGCCAGCAGCTTAGCAGCGGGAGTAGAGACCCAGTACTTC. Its translation is CASSLAAGVETQYF. The variable domain in full, with the rest retrieved from reference TRBV7-9 and TRBJ2-5, is DTGVSQNPRHKITKRGQNVTFRCDPISEHNRLYWYRQTLGQGPEFLTYFQNEAQLEKSRLLSDRFSAERPKGSFSTLEIQRTEQGDSAMYLCASSLAAGVETQYFGPGTRLLVL.

The V and J genes are TRBV27 and TRBJ2-5, with D uncertain. Per germline, CDR1 MNHEY and CDR2 SMNVEV (reference sequence). The germline V and J ends were trimmed by 2 bases and 7 bases, with 14 bases remaining between them. This CDR3 region has 14 residues. This CDR3 is CASSLTRSAGTQYF. The CDR3, as DNA: TGTGCCAGCAGTTTAACCCGGTCCGCCGGGACCCAGTACTTC.

This clonotype was picked up many times. This chain connects TRBV24-1 to TRBJ2-3, with 15 nucleotides matching TRBD2. This CDR3 has 18 amino acids. V lost 3 bases and J lost 0; bases outside the gene matches: 3. The V gene's germline CDR1 is KGHDR and CDR2 SFDVKD. The CDR3 here is CATSDTGTSGGSTDTQYF. The CDR3 bases are TGTGCCACCAGTGATACCGGGACTAGCGGGGGGAGCACAGATACGCAGTATTTT.

There are many counts of this clonotype. The rearrangement uses TRBV5-1 and TRBJ2-1; D remains unclear. Looked up from germline, CDR1 is SGHRS and CDR2 is YFSETQ. V shed 2 bases and J shed 2 bases, with 5 bases lying between them. This CDR3 is 13 amino acids long. Written as DNA, the CDR3 is TGCGCCAGCAGCTTTGACACCTACAATGAGCAGTTCTTC. Translation gives CASSFDTYNEQFF.

This clonotype was found many times. The chain employs TRBV30 and TRBJ1-6; D is uncertain. CDR1 is GTSNPN, CDR2 SVGIG, per germline (reference sequence). Trimming shortened V by 5 bases and J by 5 bases, and 10 bases separated the two germline ends. The CDR3 loop spans 13 amino acids. The DNA for the CDR3 is TGTGCCTGGGGGCAGGATCATAATTCACCCCTCCACTTT. Protein: CAWGQDHNSPLHF.

The DNA of the CDR3 is TGCGCCAGCAGCTTGGAGGGACAGTTGAACACTGAAGCTTTCTTT. Protein product: CASSLEGQLNTEAFF. The V call is TRBV5-1, the J call TRBJ1-1, with 7 bases aligning to TRBD1. The germline CDR1 and CDR2 sequences are SGHRS and YFSETQ. The CDR3 consists of 15 residues. V dropped 0 bases and J dropped 0; count of bases not matched to a gene: 2.

This clonotype appeared a few times. V usage is TRBV4-1 and J usage is TRBJ1-4; no clear D. CDR3 size: 16 residues. Trimming removed 1 base from V and 1 base from J, with 10 bases in between. The germline V gene encodes CDR1 MGHRA and CDR2 YSYEKL. The CDR3 sequence: CASSQGGGRTNEKLFF. In DNA, the CDR3 is TGCGCCAGCAGCCAAGGTGGCGGGCGAACTAATGAAAAACTGTTTTTT.

This clonotype was counted at least ten times. The chain carries TRBV27 and TRBJ2-3, with TRBD2 matching 8 bases. Per the germline V gene, CDR1 is MNHEY and CDR2 is SMNVEV (reference sequence). The CDR3 has 18 amino acids. V lost 5 bases to trimming and J lost 1 base; unmatched junction nucleotides: 14. CDR3 sequence: CASSSLAGSVTGTDTQYF. The CDR3 DNA reads TGTGCCAGCAGTAGCCTAGCGGGCTCCGTGACTGGCACAGATACGCAGTATTTT.

The table lists this clonotype with a few counts. The chain couples TRBV5-1 to TRBJ1-4; 10 nucleotides match TRBD1. J gave up 2 bases and V 5 bases, and 12 bases lay outside the gene matches. Per germline, CDR1 SGHRS and CDR2 YFSETQ. The CDR3 has 18 amino acids. For the CDR3, the DNA is TGCGCCAGCAGGTCCGGGACAGGGGCTTTCGGGACTAATGAAAAACTGTTTTTT. This translates into CASRSGTGAFGTNEKLFF.